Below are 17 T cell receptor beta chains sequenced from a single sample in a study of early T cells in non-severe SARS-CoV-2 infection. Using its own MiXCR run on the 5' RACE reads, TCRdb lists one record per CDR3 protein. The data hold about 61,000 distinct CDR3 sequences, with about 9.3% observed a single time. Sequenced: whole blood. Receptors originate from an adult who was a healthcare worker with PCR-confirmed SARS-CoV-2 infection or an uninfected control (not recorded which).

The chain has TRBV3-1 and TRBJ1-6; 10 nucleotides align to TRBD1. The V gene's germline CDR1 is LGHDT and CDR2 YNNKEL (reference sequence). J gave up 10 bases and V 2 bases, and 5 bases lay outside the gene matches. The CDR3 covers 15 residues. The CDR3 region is CASSQRTGGYSPLHF. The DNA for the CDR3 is TGTGCCAGCAGCCAACGGACAGGGGGTTACTCACCCCTCCACTTT.

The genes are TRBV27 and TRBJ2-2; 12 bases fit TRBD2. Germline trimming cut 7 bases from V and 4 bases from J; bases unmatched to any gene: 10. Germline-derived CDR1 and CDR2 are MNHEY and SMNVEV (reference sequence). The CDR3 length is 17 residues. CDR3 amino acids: CASTLAGGHAFTGELFF. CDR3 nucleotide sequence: TGTGCCAGCACCCTAGCGGGGGGGCATGCGTTCACCGGGGAGCTGTTTTTT.

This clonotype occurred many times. The CDR3 DNA follows: TGTGCCAGCAGCCAAATCCCCCGGGACAGGGGGTCGTATGGCTACACCTTC. This codes for CASSQIPRDRGSYGYTF. The rearrangement links TRBV3-1 to TRBJ1-2; TRBD1 agrees at 11 bases. Germline CDR1 is LGHDT and CDR2 is YNNKEL (reference sequence). Germline trimming cut 2 bases from V and 5 bases from J; bases unmatched to any gene: 10. The CDR3 contains 17 residues.

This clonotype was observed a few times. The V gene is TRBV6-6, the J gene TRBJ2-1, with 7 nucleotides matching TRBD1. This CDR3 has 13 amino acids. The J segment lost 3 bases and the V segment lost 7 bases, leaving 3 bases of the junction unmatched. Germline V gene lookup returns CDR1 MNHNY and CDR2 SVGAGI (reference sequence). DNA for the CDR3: TGTGCCAGCACCTACAGGGGCTACAATGAGCAGTTCTTC. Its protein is CASTYRGYNEQFF.

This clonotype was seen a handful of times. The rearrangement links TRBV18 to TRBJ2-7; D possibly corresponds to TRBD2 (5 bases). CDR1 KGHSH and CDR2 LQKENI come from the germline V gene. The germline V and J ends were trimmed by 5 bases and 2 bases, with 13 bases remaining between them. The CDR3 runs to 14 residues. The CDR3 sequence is CASSKASRAYEQYV. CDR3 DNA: TGTGCCAGCTCAAAGGCGTCGAGGGCCTACGAGCAGTACGTC.

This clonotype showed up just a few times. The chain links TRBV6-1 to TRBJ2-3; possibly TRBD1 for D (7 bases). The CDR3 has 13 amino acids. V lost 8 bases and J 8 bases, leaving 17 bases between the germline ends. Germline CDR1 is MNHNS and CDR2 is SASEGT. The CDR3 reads CASGSQGGSTQYF. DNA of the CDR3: TGTGCCAGCGGGTCGCAGGGGGGAAGTACGCAGTATTTT.

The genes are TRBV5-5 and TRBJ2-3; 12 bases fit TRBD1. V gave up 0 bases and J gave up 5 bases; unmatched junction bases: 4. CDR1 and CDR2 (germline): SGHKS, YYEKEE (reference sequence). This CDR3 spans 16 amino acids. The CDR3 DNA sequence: TGTGCCAGCAGCTTGGGGGACAGGGGGCAAGAAGATACGCAGTATTTT. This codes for CASSLGDRGQEDTQYF.

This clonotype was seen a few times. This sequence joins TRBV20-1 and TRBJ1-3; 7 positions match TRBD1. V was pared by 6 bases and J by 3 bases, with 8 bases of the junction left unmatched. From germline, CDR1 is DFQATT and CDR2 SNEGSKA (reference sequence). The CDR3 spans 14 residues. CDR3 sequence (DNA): TGCAGTGCATTACCGGGACAGCGTGGAAACACCATATATTTT. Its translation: CSALPGQRGNTIYF.

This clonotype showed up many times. The CDR3 DNA reads as TGTGCCAGCAGCTTGGGGTACGAACAGGGTACCTACAATGAGCAGTTCTTC. Translating it yields CASSLGYEQGTYNEQFF. The J gene is TRBJ2-1, the V gene TRBV5-4, with D tentatively TRBD1 (6 bases). Trimming removed 0 bases at V and 2 bases at J, with 15 bases between. CDR3 size: 17 residues. Germline V gene lookup returns CDR1 SGHNT and CDR2 YYREEE (reference sequence).

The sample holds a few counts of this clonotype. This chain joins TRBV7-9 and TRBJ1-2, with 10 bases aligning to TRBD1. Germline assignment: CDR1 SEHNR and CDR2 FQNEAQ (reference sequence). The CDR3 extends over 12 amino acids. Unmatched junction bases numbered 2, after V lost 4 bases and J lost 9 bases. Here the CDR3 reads CASSWDRGSYTF. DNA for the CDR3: TGTGCCAGCAGCTGGGACAGGGGAAGCTACACCTTC.

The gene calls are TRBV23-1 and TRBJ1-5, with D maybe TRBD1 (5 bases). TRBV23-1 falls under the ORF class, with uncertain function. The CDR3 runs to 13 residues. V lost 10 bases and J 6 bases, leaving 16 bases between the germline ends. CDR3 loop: CAIPDRDSQPQHF. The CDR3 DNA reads TGCGCCATCCCCGATAGGGACTCTCAGCCCCAGCATTTT.

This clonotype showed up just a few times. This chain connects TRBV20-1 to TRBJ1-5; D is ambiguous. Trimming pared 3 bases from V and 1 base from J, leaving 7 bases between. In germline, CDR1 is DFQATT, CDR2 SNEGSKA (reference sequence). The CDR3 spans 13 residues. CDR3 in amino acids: CSASRRSNQPQHF. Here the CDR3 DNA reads TGCAGTGCTAGTCGGAGGAGCAATCAGCCCCAGCATTTT.

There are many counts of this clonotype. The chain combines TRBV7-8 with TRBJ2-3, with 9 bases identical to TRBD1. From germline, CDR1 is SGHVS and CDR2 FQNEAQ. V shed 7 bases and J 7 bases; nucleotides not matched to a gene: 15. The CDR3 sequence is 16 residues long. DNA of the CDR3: TGTGCCAGCACCTTGACCCGGGACAGGGTCGTAAATACGCAGTATTTT. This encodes CASTLTRDRVVNTQYF.

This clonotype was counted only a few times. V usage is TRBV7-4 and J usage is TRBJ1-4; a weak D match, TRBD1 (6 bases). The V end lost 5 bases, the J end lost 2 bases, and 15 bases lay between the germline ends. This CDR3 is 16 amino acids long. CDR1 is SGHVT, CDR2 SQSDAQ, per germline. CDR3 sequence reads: CASSRLWGATNEKLFF. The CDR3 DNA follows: TGTGCCAGCAGCCGACTATGGGGGGCTACTAATGAAAAACTGTTTTTT. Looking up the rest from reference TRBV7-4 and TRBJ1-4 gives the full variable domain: GAGVSQSPRYKVAKRGRDVALRCDSISGHVTLYWYRQTLGQGSEVLTYSQSDAQRDKSGRPSGRFSAERPERSVSTLKIQRTEQGDSAVYLCASSRLWGATNEKLFFGSGTQLSVL.

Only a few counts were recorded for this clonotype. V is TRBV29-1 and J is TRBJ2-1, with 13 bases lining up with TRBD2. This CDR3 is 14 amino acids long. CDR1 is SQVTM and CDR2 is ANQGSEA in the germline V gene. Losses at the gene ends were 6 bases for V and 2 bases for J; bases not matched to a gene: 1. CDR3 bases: TGCAGCGTAACTAGCGGGGGGGCCTACAATGAGCAGTTCTTC. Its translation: CSVTSGGAYNEQFF.

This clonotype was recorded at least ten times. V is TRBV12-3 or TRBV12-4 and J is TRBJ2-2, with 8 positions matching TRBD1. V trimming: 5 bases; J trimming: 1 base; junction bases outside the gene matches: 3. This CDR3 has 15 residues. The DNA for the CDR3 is TGTGCCAGCAGTCTTGGACAGGGGAACACCGGGGAGCTGTTTTTT. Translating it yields CASSLGQGNTGELFF.

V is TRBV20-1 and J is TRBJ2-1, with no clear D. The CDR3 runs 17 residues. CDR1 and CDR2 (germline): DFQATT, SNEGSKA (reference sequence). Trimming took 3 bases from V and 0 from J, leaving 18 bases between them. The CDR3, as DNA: TGCAGTGCTAGGAGTTCGGCTCCTAGAAGCTCCTACAATGAGCAGTTCTTC. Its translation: CSARSSAPRSSYNEQFF.